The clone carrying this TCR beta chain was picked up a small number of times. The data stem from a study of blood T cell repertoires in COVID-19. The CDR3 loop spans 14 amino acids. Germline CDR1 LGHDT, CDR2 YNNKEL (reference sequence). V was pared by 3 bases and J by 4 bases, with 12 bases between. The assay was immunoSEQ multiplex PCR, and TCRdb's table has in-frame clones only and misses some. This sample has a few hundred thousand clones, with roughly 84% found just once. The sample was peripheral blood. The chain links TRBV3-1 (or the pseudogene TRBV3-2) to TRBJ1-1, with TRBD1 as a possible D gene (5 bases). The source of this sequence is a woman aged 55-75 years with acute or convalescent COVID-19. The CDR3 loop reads CASSQLQGGTEAFF. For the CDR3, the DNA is TGTGCCAGCAGCCAGCTCCAGGGTGGCACTGAAGCTTTCTTT.